Listed below are T cell receptor beta chains from one sample, sequenced in a study of T cell responses to AZD1222 COVID-19 vaccine. Using immunoSEQ multiplex PCR, the repertoire was profiled, and TCRdb retains in-frame clones only, with some absent. The sample carries some 170,000 clones, 75% to 90% recorded once. The specimen comprised peripheral blood, sampled 28 days after the second dose of the MenACWY control vaccine. These receptors all come from an adult who received the MenACWY meningococcal vaccine as a control. Each CDR3 is given with its conserved first and last residue. A D gene is named only where the DNA matches it firmly. Where a row states a size, it is once, few, many or the class of an expanded clone; other rows omit it.

D,J,V,size,DNA,CDR3
.,TRBJ2-7,TRBV12-3/TRBV12-4,.,TGTGCCAGCATGTCAGGGAGCTACGAGCAGTACTTC,CASMSGSYEQYF
TRBD1,TRBJ1-2,TRBV28,.,TGTGCCAGCAGTTTCGTCGAGGGGGCCTATGGCTACACCTTC,CASSFVEGAYGYTF
.,TRBJ2-7,TRBV3-1/TRBV3-2,.,TGTGCCAGCCGGCGCGAGGGCTACGAGCAGTACTTC,CASRREGYEQYF
TRBD1,TRBJ2-7,TRBV29-1,.,TGCAGCGTCAGGACAGGGTTCTACGAGCAGTACTTC,CSVRTGFYEQYF
TRBD1,TRBJ1-3,TRBV5-4,.,TGTGCCAGCAGCTTGGAGCGCGGACAGGGGGCCTCTGGAAACACCATATATTTT,CASSLERGQGASGNTIYF
TRBD1,TRBJ1-5,TRBV19,few,TGTGCCAGTAGCGGGGACAGCCACAATCAGCCCCAGCATTTT,CASSGDSHNQPQHF
.,TRBJ2-1,TRBV29-1,few,TGCAGCGTTGAATCCCCTCCCGATACAGGGAGAGTTGGGGAGCAGTTCTTC,CSVESPPDTGRVGEQFF
.,TRBJ2-5,TRBV6-6,.,TGTGCCAGCAGTTACTCTTCAAGCGACCAAGAGACCCAGTACTTC,CASSYSSSDQETQYF
TRBD1,TRBJ1-6,TRBV5-4,.,TGTGCCAGCAGCTTGTTAGGGGGCGATAGAAATTCACCCCTCCACTTT,CASSLLGGDRNSPLHF
TRBD1,TRBJ2-6,TRBV10-3,once,TGTGCCATCAGTGACGGAGACAGGGGGCCCTCTGGGGCCAACGTCCTGACTTTC,CAISDGDRGPSGANVLTF
.,TRBJ1-4,TRBV5-1,.,TGCGCCAGCAGCTTGGTGCCGGGGACAACTAATGAAAAACTGTTTTTT,CASSLVPGTTNEKLFF
TRBD2,TRBJ2-7,TRBV9,.,TGTGCCAGCAGCGTAGCCCACGGACCAGCGGGAGATGGGTACGAGCAGTACTTC,CASSVAHGPAGDGYEQYF
.,TRBJ2-3,TRBV10-3,once,TGTGCCATCATGGGAAGCAGGTTGCTCACAGATACGCAGTATTTT,CAIMGSRLLTDTQYF
.,TRBJ1-6,TRBV6-5,.,TGTGCCAGCAGTAGACAGGTCTTTTCACCCCTCCACTTT,CASSRQVFSPLHF
.,TRBJ2-7,TRBV10-3,.,TGTGCCATCGGATCGGACGGCTACGAGCAGTACTTC,CAIGSDGYEQYF
.,TRBJ2-3,TRBV5-1,.,TGCGCCAGCAGCTTGGGTTTATTCACAGATACGCAGTATTTT,CASSLGLFTDTQYF
.,TRBJ1-1,TRBV5-1,.,TGCGCCAGCAGCTTGAGTCCCCCGAACACTGAAGCTTTCTTT,CASSLSPPNTEAFF
.,TRBJ1-2,TRBV11-2,.,TGTGCCAGCAGCTTGGAGGGTATTGGCTACACCTTC,CASSLEGIGYTF